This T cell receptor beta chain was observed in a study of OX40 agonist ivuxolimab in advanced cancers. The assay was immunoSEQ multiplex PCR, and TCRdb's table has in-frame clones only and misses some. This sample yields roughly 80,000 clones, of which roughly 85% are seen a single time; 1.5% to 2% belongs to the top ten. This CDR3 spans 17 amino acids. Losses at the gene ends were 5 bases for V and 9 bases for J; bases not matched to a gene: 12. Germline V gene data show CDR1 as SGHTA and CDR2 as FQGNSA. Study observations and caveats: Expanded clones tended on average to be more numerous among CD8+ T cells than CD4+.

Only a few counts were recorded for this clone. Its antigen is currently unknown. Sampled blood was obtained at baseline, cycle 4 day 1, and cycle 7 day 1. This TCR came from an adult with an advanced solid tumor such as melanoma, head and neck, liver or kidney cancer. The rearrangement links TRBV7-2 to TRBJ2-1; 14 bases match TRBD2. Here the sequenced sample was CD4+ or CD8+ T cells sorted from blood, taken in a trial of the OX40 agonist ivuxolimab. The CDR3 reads CASSILPGLAGVSEQFF. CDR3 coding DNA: TGTGCCAGCAGCATCCTACCGGGACTAGCGGGAGTGAGTGAGCAGTTCTTC.